This TCR beta chain was found in a study of T cell responses to AZD1222 COVID-19 vaccine. General study findings and limits: A reported finding is that nearly half of spike-specific TCRs target unmutated variant regions. Females made up more of the donors, who were largely white British, and clonal diversity may have come out too low.

The table came from immunoSEQ multiplex PCR; TCRdb's copy has only in-frame clones and leaves some out. The table lists about 130,000 clones, 91% of them singletons. Germline CDR1 and CDR2: KGHDR and SFDVKD. The germline V and J ends were trimmed by 9 bases and 6 bases, with 10 bases remaining between them. The CDR3 runs to 11 residues. This clone was observed once. Its matching antigen is unknown. The TCR was taken from an adult in good health. Source: peripheral blood, taken on day 0 of AZD1222 vaccination. This chain joins TRBV24-1 and TRBJ1-2, with a possible D match to TRBD1 (6 bases). CDR3 loop: CATVGADGYTF. Here the CDR3 DNA reads TGTGCCACCGTGGGGGCGGATGGCTACACCTTC.